One and the same sample provided the 2 T cell receptor beta chains below, sequenced in a study of blood T cell repertoires in COVID-19. Data came from immunoSEQ multiplex PCR; TCRdb stores just in-frame clones and leaves some out. The table has around 250,000 clones, around 84% seen once. Sequenced input: PBMCs or T cells enriched from blood (not recorded which). These receptors were obtained from a man in his forties or fifties who had been exposed to COVID-19.

With regard to this clone: In the same sample, other DNA sequences code for this CDR3. CDR3 in DNA: TGTGCCAGCAGCCAAGGCGGACAGAAGAATCAGCCCCAGCATTTT. Its protein is CASSQGGQKNQPQHF. The chain couples TRBV3-1 (or the pseudogene TRBV3-2) to TRBJ1-5; TRBD1 is a possible D gene (6 bases). The germline V gene encodes CDR1 LGHDT and CDR2 YNNKEL (reference sequence). This CDR3 has 15 residues. V dropped 1 base and J dropped 4 bases, with 11 bases sitting between them.

The chain recombines TRBV11-1 with TRBJ1-1; possibly TRBD1 for D (6 bases). The CDR3 has 12 residues. Germline loops: CDR1 SGHAT, CDR2 FQDESV (reference sequence). Trimming cost V 4 bases and J 6 bases, with 9 bases left between them. The CDR3: CASSYQGPEAFF. CDR3 nucleotides: TGTGCCAGCAGCTATCAGGGGCCTGAAGCTTTCTTT.